Sequencing of this T cell receptor (beta chain) was carried out in a study of identical twins. General study results and limits: It was possible that invariant MAIT and iNKT cells partly confounded the zero-insertion analyses. Cord blood beta clonotypes present at high abundance carried fewer insertions; no such pattern appeared in memory repertoires.

This clonotype has only a few counts. The antigen is not known. Trimming stripped 8 bases from V and 5 bases from J, with 19 bases between. Germline loops: CDR1 SGHAT, CDR2 FQNNGV. CDR3 length: 15 amino acids. A universal primer site was incorporated via template switching, and the cDNA contained unique molecular identifiers. From the 5' RACE reads, TCRdb called clonotypes with MiXCR, one entry per CDR3 protein. This sample has roughly 720,000 distinct CDR3 sequences, with 15% to 20% found just once. The same sample was also used in a study of T cells expressing NK-cell markers.

The rearrangement links TRBV11-2 to TRBJ2-1; D might be TRBD2 (7 bases). The receptor's source is a young woman in good health. Sequences were obtained from PBMCs. The CDR3 loop reads CASRRIRGANNEQFF. The CDR3 DNA reads as TGTGCCAGCCGCCGTATCCGGGGGGCCAACAATGAGCAGTTCTTC.